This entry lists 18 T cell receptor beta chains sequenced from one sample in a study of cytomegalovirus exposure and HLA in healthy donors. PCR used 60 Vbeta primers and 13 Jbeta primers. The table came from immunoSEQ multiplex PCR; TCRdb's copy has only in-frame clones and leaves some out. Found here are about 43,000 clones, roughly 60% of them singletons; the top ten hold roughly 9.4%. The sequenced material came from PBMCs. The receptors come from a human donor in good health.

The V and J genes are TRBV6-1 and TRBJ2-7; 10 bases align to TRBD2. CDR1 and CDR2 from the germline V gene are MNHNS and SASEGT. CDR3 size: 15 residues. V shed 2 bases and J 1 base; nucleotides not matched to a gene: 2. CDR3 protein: CASSEIAGGSYEQYF. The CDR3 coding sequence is TGTGCCAGCAGTGAAATAGCGGGGGGATCCTACGAGCAGTACTTC.

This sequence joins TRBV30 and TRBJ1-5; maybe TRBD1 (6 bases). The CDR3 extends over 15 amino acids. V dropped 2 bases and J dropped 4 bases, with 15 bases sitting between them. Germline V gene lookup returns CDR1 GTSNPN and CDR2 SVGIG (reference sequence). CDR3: CAWSSHRAANQPQHF. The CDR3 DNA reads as TGTGCCTGGAGTTCCCACAGGGCAGCGAATCAGCCCCAGCATTTT.

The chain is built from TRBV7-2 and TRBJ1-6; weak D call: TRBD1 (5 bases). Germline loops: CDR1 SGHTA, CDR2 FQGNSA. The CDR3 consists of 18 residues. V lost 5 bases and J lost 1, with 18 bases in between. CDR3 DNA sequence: TGTGCCAGCAGCACCTGGGACGGGGGTTGGTCCTATAATTCACCCCTCCACTTT. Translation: CASSTWDGGWSYNSPLHF.

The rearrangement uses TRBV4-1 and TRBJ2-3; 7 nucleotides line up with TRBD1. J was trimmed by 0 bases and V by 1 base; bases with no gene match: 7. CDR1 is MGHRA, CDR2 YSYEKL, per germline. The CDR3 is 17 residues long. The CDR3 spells CASSQVQGQPSTDTQYF. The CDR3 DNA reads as TGCGCCAGCAGCCAAGTTCAGGGACAGCCTAGCACAGATACGCAGTATTTT.

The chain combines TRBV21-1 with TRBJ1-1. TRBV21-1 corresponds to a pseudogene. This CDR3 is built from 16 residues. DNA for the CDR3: TGTGCCAGCAGTAACGAGCCGGGGTCAACAGAGACTGAAGCTTTCTTT. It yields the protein CASSNEPGSTETEAFF.

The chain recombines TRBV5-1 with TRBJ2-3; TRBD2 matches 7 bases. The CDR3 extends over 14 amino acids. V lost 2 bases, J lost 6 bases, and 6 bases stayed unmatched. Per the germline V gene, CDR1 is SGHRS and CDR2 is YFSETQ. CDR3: CASSFYGGIDTQYF. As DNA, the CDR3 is TGCGCCAGCAGCTTCTACGGGGGGATTGATACGCAGTATTTT.

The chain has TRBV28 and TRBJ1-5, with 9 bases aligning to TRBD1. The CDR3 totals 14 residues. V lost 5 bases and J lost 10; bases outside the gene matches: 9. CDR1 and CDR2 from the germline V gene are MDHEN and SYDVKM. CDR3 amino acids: CASSPLQGARPQHF. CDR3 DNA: TGTGCCAGCAGTCCTCTACAGGGGGCGCGACCCCAGCATTTT.

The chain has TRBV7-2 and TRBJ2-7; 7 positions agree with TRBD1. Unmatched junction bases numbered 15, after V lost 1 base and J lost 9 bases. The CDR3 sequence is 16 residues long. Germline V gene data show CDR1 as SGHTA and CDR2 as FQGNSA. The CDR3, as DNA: TGTGCCAGCAGCTTAGTTTTCTGGATTGACAGGGAAGGGCAGTACTTC. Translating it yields CASSLVFWIDREGQYF.

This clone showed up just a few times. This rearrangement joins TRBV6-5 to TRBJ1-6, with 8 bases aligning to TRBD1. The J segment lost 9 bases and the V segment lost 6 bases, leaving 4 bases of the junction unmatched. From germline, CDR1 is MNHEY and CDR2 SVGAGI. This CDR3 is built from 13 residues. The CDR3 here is CASRPGGTSPLHF. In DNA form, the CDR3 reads TGTGCCAGCAGGCCAGGGGGCACTTCACCCCTCCACTTT.

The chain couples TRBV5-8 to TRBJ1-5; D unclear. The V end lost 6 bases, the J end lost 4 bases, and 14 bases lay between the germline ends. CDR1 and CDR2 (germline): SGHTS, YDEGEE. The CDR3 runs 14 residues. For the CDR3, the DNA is TGTGCCAGCATCTCGGACCGGGGAAATCAGCCCCAGCATTTT. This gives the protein CASISDRGNQPQHF.

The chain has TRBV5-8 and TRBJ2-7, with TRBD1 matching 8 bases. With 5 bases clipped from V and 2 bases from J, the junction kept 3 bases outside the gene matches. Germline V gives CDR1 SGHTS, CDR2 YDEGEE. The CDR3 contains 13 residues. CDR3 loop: CASSGQGPYEQYF. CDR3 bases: TGTGCCAGCAGTGGACAGGGTCCCTACGAGCAGTACTTC. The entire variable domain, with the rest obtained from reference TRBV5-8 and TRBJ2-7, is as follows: EAGVTQSPTHLIKTRGQQATLRCSPISGHTSVYWYQQALGLGLQFLLWYDEGEERNRGNFPPRFSGRQFPNYSSELNVNALELEDSALYLCASSGQGPYEQYFGPGTRLTVT.

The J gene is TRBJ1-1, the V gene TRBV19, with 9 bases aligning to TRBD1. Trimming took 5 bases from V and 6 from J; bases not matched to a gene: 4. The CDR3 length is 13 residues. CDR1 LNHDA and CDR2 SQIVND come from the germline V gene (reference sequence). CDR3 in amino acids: CASSATGGSEAFF. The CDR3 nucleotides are TGTGCCAGTAGTGCCACAGGGGGCTCTGAAGCTTTCTTT.

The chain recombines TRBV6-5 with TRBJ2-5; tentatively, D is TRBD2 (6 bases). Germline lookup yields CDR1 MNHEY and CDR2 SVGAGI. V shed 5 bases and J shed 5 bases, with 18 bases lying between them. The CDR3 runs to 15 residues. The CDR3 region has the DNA TGTGCCAGCAGTCAAATACTAGCCCGATGGGAGACCCAGTACTTC. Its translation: CASSQILARWETQYF.

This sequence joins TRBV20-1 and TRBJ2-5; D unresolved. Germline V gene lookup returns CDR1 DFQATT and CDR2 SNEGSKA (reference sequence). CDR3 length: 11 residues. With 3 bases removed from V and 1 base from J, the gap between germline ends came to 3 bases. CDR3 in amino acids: CSASGQETQYF. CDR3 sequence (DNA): TGCAGTGCTAGCGGCCAAGAGACCCAGTACTTC.

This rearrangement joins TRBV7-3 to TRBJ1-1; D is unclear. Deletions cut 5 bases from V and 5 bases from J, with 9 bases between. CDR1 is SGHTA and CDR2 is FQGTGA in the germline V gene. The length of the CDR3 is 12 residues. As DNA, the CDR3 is TGTGCCAGCAGCCAATCGGGGACTGAAGCTTTCTTT. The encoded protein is CASSQSGTEAFF.

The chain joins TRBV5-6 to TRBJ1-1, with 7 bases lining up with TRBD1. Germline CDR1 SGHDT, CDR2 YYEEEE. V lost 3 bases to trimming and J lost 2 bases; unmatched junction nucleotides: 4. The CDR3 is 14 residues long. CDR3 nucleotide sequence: TGTGCCAGCAGCTGGGACAGCGGAAACACTGAAGCTTTCTTT. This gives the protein CASSWDSGNTEAFF.

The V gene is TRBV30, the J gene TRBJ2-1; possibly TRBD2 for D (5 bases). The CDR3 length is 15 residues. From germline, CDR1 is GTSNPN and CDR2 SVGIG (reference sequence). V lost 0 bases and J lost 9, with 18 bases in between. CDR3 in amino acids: CAWSVQPGSGSEQFF. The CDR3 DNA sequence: TGTGCCTGGAGTGTACAACCGGGGAGTGGGAGTGAGCAGTTCTTC.

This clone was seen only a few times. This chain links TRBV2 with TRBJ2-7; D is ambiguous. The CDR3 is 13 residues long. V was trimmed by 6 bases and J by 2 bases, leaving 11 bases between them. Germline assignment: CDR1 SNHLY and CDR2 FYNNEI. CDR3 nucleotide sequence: TGTGCCAGCAGGGAGAGATACGCCTACGAGCAGTACTTC. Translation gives CASRERYAYEQYF.